Presented here are 25 T cell receptor beta chains from one specimen sequenced in a study of blood T cell repertoires in COVID-19. Using immunoSEQ multiplex PCR, the repertoire was profiled, and TCRdb retains in-frame clones only, with some absent. The sample shows around 330,000 clones, about nine tenths of them seen only once. The sample consisted of peripheral blood. The origin of the receptors is a woman under 40 with COVID-19, enrolled during active disease.

CDR3 in DNA: TGTGCCAGCGACGGGGGGGCCCACTATCCCAATGAGCAGTTCTTC. Its translation is CASDGGAHYPNEQFF. The chain employs TRBV3-1 (or the pseudogene TRBV3-2) and TRBJ2-1; 8 bases align to TRBD2. The CDR3 spans 15 residues. Germline values: CDR1 LGHDT, CDR2 YNNKEL (reference sequence). Trimming cost V 8 bases and J 6 bases; bases outside gene matches: 12.

The rearrangement uses TRBV29-1 and TRBJ1-2, with D unclear. The germline V and J ends were trimmed by 5 bases and 1 base, with 11 bases remaining between them. The CDR3 is 13 residues long. Germline V gene sequence: CDR1 SQVTM, CDR2 ANQGSEA. The CDR3 coding sequence is TGCAGCGTTTCCCGCGAGGGTAACTATGGCTACACCTTC. Translation gives CSVSREGNYGYTF.

The V gene is TRBV30, the J gene TRBJ1-4; 7 bases fit TRBD1. The V gene end was trimmed by 5 bases and the J gene end by 4 bases; junction bases not matched to a gene: 1. The CDR3 consists of 12 residues. In germline, CDR1 is GTSNPN, CDR2 SVGIG (reference sequence). CDR3 coding DNA: TGTGCCTGGGCAGGGGGTAATGAAAAACTGTTTTTT. Amino acid sequence: CAWAGGNEKLFF.

This chain links TRBV30 with TRBJ1-4; no reliable D call. CDR1 and CDR2 (germline): GTSNPN, SVGIG (reference sequence). This CDR3 is built from 13 residues. Trimming removed 2 bases at V and 8 bases at J, with 12 bases between. The CDR3 here is CAWSTGLDEKLFF. CDR3 sequence (DNA): TGTGCCTGGAGTACGGGGTTGGACGAAAAACTGTTTTTT.

This chain joins TRBV5-4 and TRBJ2-2, with 9 bases lining up with TRBD2. CDR3 length: 16 residues. From germline, CDR1 is SGHNT and CDR2 YYREEE (reference sequence). V lost 0 bases and J lost 5; bases outside the gene matches: 5. The CDR3 sequence is CASSLGLAGWTGELFF. CDR3 in DNA: TGTGCCAGCAGCTTGGGGCTAGCGGGGTGGACCGGGGAGCTGTTTTTT.

The rearrangement uses TRBV2 and TRBJ2-2; D may be TRBD1 (5 bases). Germline assignment: CDR1 SNHLY and CDR2 FYNNEI. The CDR3 spans 14 residues. V lost 6 bases, J lost 7 bases, and 15 bases lay in between. The CDR3 spells CASRSQVNIGELFF. The CDR3 coding sequence is TGTGCCAGCAGATCACAGGTTAATATCGGGGAGCTGTTTTTT.

V gene TRBV5-1 combines with J gene TRBJ1-1, with 9 bases fitting TRBD1. V lost 7 bases, J lost 2 bases, and 6 bases stayed unmatched. The CDR3 has 14 residues. Germline V gene lookup returns CDR1 SGHRS and CDR2 YFSETQ. This CDR3 reads CASAMGQGNTEAFF. DNA of the CDR3: TGCGCCAGCGCAATGGGACAGGGAAACACTGAAGCTTTCTTT. The full variable domain, in which reference TRBV5-1 and TRBJ1-1 provide the parts outside the CDR3, is KAGVTQTPRYLIKTRGQQVTLSCSPISGHRSVSWYQQTPGQGLQFLFEYFSETQRNKGNFPGRFSGRQFSNSRSEMNVSTLELGDSALYLCASAMGQGNTEAFFGQGTRLTVV.

V usage is TRBV4-2 and J usage is TRBJ1-6, with D tentatively TRBD1 (6 bases). Trimming removed 0 bases at V and 7 bases at J, with 13 bases between. CDR1 LGHNA and CDR2 YNFKEQ come from the germline V gene. The CDR3 is 16 residues long. The DNA of the CDR3 is TGTGCCAGCAGCCAAGAGAAGGACAGCTCAAATTCACCCCTCCACTTT. This translates into CASSQEKDSSNSPLHF.

The chain uses TRBV27 and TRBJ1-2, with D possibly matching TRBD1 (6 bases). The V gene's germline CDR1 is MNHEY and CDR2 SMNVEV (reference sequence). The CDR3 is made up of 16 amino acids. V was clipped by 2 bases and J by 2 bases, with 15 bases between them. CDR3 sequence reads: CASSLRGGDSNYGYTF. The CDR3 DNA sequence: TGTGCCAGCAGTTTAAGGGGGGGGGACTCAAACTATGGCTACACCTTC.

The V gene is TRBV4-1, the J gene TRBJ2-1; a weak D match, TRBD1 (5 bases). V lost 4 bases and J 8 bases, leaving 12 bases between the germline ends. The CDR3 sequence is 13 residues long. Germline V gene sequence: CDR1 MGHRA, CDR2 YSYEKL. For the CDR3, the DNA is TGCGCCAGCAGCCTGCCAGGGATGGATGAGCAGTTCTTC. It encodes CASSLPGMDEQFF.

This sequence joins TRBV5-1 and TRBJ2-7, with a tentative D call TRBD2 (6 bases). The CDR3 length is 14 residues. CDR1 SGHRS and CDR2 YFSETQ come from the germline V gene. The germline V and J ends were trimmed by 4 bases and 2 bases, with 13 bases remaining between them. This CDR3 is CASSPGGNTYEQYF. The CDR3 DNA reads TGCGCCAGCAGCCCCGGGGGAAACACCTACGAGCAGTACTTC.

V usage is TRBV6-1 and J usage is TRBJ1-1; 10 bases match TRBD1. CDR3 length: 14 amino acids. Germline V gene data show CDR1 as MNHNS and CDR2 as SASEGT. With 5 bases clipped from V and 1 base from J, the junction kept 1 base outside the gene matches. DNA of the CDR3: TGTGCCAGCAGTTGGGACAGGGGGAACACTGAAGCTTTCTTT. Protein: CASSWDRGNTEAFF.

On this clone itself: The sample carries other DNA sequences with the same CDR3. The chain employs TRBV18 and TRBJ2-7, with TRBD1 matching 10 bases. The junction had 0 bases not matched to a gene; V was cut back by 3 bases and J by 7 bases. The CDR3 extends over 12 amino acids. The germline gives CDR1 KGHSH, CDR2 LQKENI. The CDR3 spells CASSPDRGEQYV. Here the CDR3 DNA reads TGTGCCAGCTCACCGGACAGGGGGGAGCAGTACGTC.

The chain recombines TRBV5-6 with TRBJ2-7; 8 bases line up with TRBD1. V shed 7 bases, J shed 9 bases, and the junction held 15 bases outside the gene matches. Per germline, CDR1 SGHDT and CDR2 YYEEEE. The CDR3 loop spans 14 amino acids. The CDR3 here is CASQIGQGTTGQYV. DNA of the CDR3: TGTGCCAGCCAGATTGGACAGGGCACTACTGGGCAGTACGTC.

V usage is TRBV9 and J usage is TRBJ1-4; D gene ambiguous. The CDR3 is 16 residues long. CDR1 SGDLS and CDR2 YYNGEE come from the germline V gene. Trimming took 0 bases from V and 0 from J, leaving 9 bases between them. CDR3 sequence (DNA): TGTGCCAGCAGCGTAGGGGCAGCCCCAACTAATGAAAAACTGTTTTTT. Protein product: CASSVGAAPTNEKLFF.

V is TRBV4-1 and J is TRBJ2-4; TRBD2 matches at 8 bases. The CDR3 consists of 15 residues. The J segment lost 1 base and the V segment lost 5 bases, leaving 4 bases of the junction unmatched. CDR1 and CDR2 from the germline V gene are MGHRA and YSYEKL. The CDR3 spells CASSYQRGAKNIQYF. CDR3 bases: TGCGCCAGCAGCTACCAGCGGGGGGCCAAAAACATTCAGTACTTC.

This clone appeared a few times. The chain links TRBV15 to TRBJ1-2; tentatively, D is TRBD1 (5 bases). Germline CDR1 LNHNV, CDR2 YYDKDF (reference sequence). V lost 5 bases and J 3 bases, leaving 13 bases between the germline ends. The CDR3 runs to 14 residues. CDR3 in DNA: TGTGCCACCAGCCGGGGGGTACAGCACTATGGCTACACCTTC. Its translation is CATSRGVQHYGYTF.

The J gene is TRBJ1-6, the V gene TRBV7-9; D remains ambiguous. V lost 6 bases and J 3 bases, leaving 9 bases between the germline ends. This CDR3 has 14 amino acids. CDR1 is SEHNR, CDR2 FQNEAQ, per germline (reference sequence). The CDR3 nucleotides are TGTGCCAGCAGGCCTATTAGCTATAATTCACCCCTCCACTTT. Protein sequence: CASRPISYNSPLHF.

The chain recombines TRBV7-9 with TRBJ1-5; D is uncertain. The V end was cut by 1 base, the J end by 2 bases, with 21 bases between. This CDR3 is 19 amino acids long. Germline loops: CDR1 SEHNR, CDR2 FQNEAQ (reference sequence). For the CDR3, the DNA is TGTGCCAGCAGCTTAGGGTACGAGGGTACGGTTAGGGGCAATCAGCCCCAGCATTTT. It translates to CASSLGYEGTVRGNQPQHF.

The gene calls are TRBV27 and TRBJ2-1; D is perhaps TRBD2 (5 bases). Trimming cost V 8 bases and J 7 bases, with 9 bases left between them. The CDR3 loop spans 11 amino acids. Germline V gene sequence: CDR1 MNHEY, CDR2 SMNVEV (reference sequence). This chain's CDR3 is CASQTGNEQFF. DNA for the CDR3: TGTGCCAGCCAGACGGGGAATGAGCAGTTCTTC.

This clone was counted many times. The V call is TRBV5-1, the J call TRBJ1-1, with D maybe TRBD1 (6 bases). Trimming cost V 1 base and J 1 base, with 11 bases left between them. CDR3 length: 15 amino acids. Germline CDR1 reads SGHRS; CDR2 reads YFSETQ. The CDR3 coding sequence is TGCGCCAGCAGCTTGCTACAGGGTGAGAACACTGAAGCTTTCTTT. It specifies CASSLLQGENTEAFF.

The chain recombines TRBV5-1 with TRBJ2-1; D is uncertain. The germline gives CDR1 SGHRS, CDR2 YFSETQ. Trimming removed 2 bases from V and 6 bases from J, with 12 bases in between. This CDR3 region has 14 residues. The CDR3 bases are TGCGCCAGCAGCTTACAAAAACAGAGCAATGAGCAGTTCTTC. Amino acids: CASSLQKQSNEQFF.

The chain joins TRBV24-1 to TRBJ2-5, with D possibly TRBD1 on 5 matching bases. This CDR3 has 14 amino acids. CDR1 is KGHDR and CDR2 is SFDVKD in the germline V gene. The germline V and J ends were trimmed by 2 bases and 5 bases, with 11 bases remaining between them. CDR3 nucleotides: TGTGCCACCAGTGATTCAGGGATAACGGAGACCCAGTACTTC. Translated, it gives CATSDSGITETQYF.

The chain uses TRBV9 and TRBJ1-6, with a possible D match to TRBD1 (5 bases). The CDR3 covers 14 residues. Germline V lookup: CDR1 SGDLS, CDR2 YYNGEE. V lost 3 bases and J lost 7, with 11 bases in between. CDR3 coding DNA: TGTGCCAGCAGCGCTGACAGTGGCAATTCACCCCTCCACTTT. It is translated as CASSADSGNSPLHF.

J is TRBJ1-1 and V is TRBV5-1; D gene ambiguous. This CDR3 has 14 amino acids. The V end was cut by 0 bases, the J end by 2 bases, with 8 bases between. Germline CDR1 reads SGHRS; CDR2 reads YFSETQ. CDR3 bases: TGCGCCAGCAGCTTGGGACACCGAAACACTGAAGCTTTCTTT. Translating it yields CASSLGHRNTEAFF.